This T cell receptor beta chain was sequenced during a study of OX40 agonist ivuxolimab in advanced cancers. Whole-study context: Ivuxolimab is a fully human IgG2 antibody that activates OX40 (CD134). The mean age was about 61 years, ranging from roughly 23 to 79, with over 70% of participants male.

Repertoires were generated with immunoSEQ multiplex PCR, while TCRdb's copy carries only in-frame clones and drops some. The data contain more than 100,000 clones, 80% to 95% of them singletons. The germline V gene encodes CDR1 SNHLY and CDR2 FYNNEI. The CDR3 loop spans 14 amino acids. Trimming removed 6 bases from V and 4 bases from J, with 15 bases in between. The sequences come from CD4+ or CD8+ T cells sorted from blood, collected in a trial of the OX40 agonist ivuxolimab. The sequence derives from an adult with an advanced solid tumor such as melanoma, head and neck, liver or kidney cancer. This rearrangement joins TRBV2 to TRBJ1-1; a weak D match, TRBD1 (6 bases). CDR3 nucleotide sequence: TGTGCCAGCAGCGCTCAGGGGCTGGGCACTGAAGCTTTCTTT. Protein: CASSAQGLGTEAFF.